These T cell receptor beta chains were read from a single sample in a study of blood T cells in healthy people across ages. Each CDR3 protein is one row after TCRdb ran MiXCR on the 5' RACE reads. The repertoire holds about 580,000 distinct CDR3 sequences, about 45% seen once, with 20% to 25% in the top ten. The sequencing sample was made of blood. These receptor sequences come from a man older than 75 in good health. The conserved cysteine and the conserved F or W are not part of the CDR3 here. The order of the fields is clone size, V gene, J gene, CDR3 protein. Expanded clones get a size class; other rows say once, few or many, or leave the size out.

.	TRBV7-9	TRBJ2-3	ASSLEAGPDTQY
.	TRBV7-9	TRBJ2-3	ASSLGPLADTQY
.	TRBV27	TRBJ1-2	ASSPGLRAYGYT
few	TRBV20-1	TRBJ1-4	SAGQANEKLF
few	TRBV10-3	TRBJ2-3	AISEGQPSGDTQY
.	TRBV20-1	TRBJ2-1	SATPGGHEQF
.	TRBV7-2	TRBJ1-2	ASSLGQGLYGGYT
few	TRBV9	TRBJ2-4	ASSVAGVGNIQY
.	TRBV6-5	TRBJ2-2	ASRWTGGDPGELF
.	TRBV20-1	TRBJ2-1	SARPNRDNEQF
.	TRBV25-1	TRBJ1-3	ASSQVGSGNTIY
.	TRBV20-1	TRBJ2-1	SVGEGLCNEQF
many	TRBV6-5	TRBJ1-4	ASSYFGATNEKLF
.	TRBV5-1	TRBJ2-3	ASSAGQINTDTQY
.	TRBV20-1	TRBJ2-3	SAIDSGGTDTQY
.	TRBV6-5	.	ASRSSTGPHEQY
.	TRBV18	TRBJ2-1	ASSPLPYNEQF
few	TRBV6-6	TRBJ2-3	ASSGSQDFDTQY
.	TRBV30	.	AWSVNLHEQY
.	TRBV24-1	TRBJ2-1	ATGTSGASSYNEQF
few	TRBV20-1	TRBJ2-3	SAGLLAGVRTDTQY
.	TRBV28	TRBJ2-7	ASSLWTSGSEPPYEQY
once	TRBV5-1	TRBJ2-7	AGSGQGSGSYEQY
.	TRBV7-2	TRBJ2-3	ASSLESNGGGTDTQY
.	TRBV7-2	TRBJ1-1	ASSIRSGETEAF
.	TRBV7-9	TRBJ2-1	ASSVTRGWNEQF
.	TRBV6-1	TRBJ1-2	ASRHTGAANYGYT
.	TRBV9	TRBJ2-1	ASSVEDGRRNEQF
.	TRBV28	TRBJ2-1	ASSSGTGRQF
many	TRBV6-5	TRBJ1-1	ASSKAF